This note documents a single T cell receptor beta chain sequence. The sample carries other DNA sequences with the same CDR3. The sample comes from a study of blood T cell repertoires in COVID-19. Study information: Samples came from the United States, Italy and Spain, spanning acute and convalescent COVID-19. Nucleic acid was either cDNA or gDNA, and it came from T cells, B-cell-depleted T cells, or PBMCs.

Source study methods: Reference gene primer amplification yielded estimated nucleated cell counts. Method: immunoSEQ multiplex PCR; TCRdb's copy keeps in-frame clones and lacks some. The V and J calls and the clone size are those of that table, but D and trimming were determined from the DNA. The sample shows 200,000 to 300,000 clones, about nine tenths of them seen only once. Sequencing was done on a sample of peripheral blood. This clonotype was obtained from a middle-aged woman who had recovered from COVID-19.

This CDR3 is CASSSGGGNQPQHF. The DNA for the CDR3 is TGTGCCAGCAGCTCCGGGGGGGGCAATCAGCCCCAGCATTTT. The chain employs TRBV9 and TRBJ1-5; maybe TRBD1 (5 bases). Looked up from germline, CDR1 is SGDLS and CDR2 is YYNGEE. The CDR3 is 14 residues long. V was clipped by 4 bases and J by 2 bases, with 10 bases between them.